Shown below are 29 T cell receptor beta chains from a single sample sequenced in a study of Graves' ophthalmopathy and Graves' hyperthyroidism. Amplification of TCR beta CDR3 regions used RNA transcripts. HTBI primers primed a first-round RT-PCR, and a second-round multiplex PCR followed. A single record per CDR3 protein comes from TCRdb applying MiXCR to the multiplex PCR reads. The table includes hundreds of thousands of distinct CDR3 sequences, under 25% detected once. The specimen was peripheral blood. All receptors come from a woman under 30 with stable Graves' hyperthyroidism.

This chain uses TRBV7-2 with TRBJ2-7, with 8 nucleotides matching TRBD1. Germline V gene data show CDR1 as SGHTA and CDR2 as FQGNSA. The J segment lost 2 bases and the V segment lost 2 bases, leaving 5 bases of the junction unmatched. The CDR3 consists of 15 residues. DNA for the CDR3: TGTGCCAGCAGCTTACTTGGGACAGGAACCTACGAGCAGTACTTC. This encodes CASSLLGTGTYEQYF.

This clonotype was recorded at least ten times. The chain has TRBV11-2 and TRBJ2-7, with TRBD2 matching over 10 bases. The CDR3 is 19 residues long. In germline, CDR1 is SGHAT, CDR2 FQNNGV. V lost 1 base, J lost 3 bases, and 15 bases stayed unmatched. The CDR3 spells CASSLVGLIGSSGSYEQYF. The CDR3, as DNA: TGTGCCAGCAGCTTAGTCGGCCTAATAGGGTCTAGCGGGAGCTACGAGCAGTACTTC.

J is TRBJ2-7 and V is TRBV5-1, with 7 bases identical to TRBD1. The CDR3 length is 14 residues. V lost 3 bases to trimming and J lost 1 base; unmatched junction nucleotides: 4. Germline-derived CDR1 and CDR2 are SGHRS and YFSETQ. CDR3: CASSWGQLSYEQYF. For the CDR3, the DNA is TGCGCCAGCAGCTGGGGACAGCTTTCCTACGAGCAGTACTTC.

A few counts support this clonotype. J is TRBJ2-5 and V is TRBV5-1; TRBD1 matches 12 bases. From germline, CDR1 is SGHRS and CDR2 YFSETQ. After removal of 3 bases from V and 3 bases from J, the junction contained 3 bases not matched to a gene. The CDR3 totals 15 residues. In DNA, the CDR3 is TGCGCCAGCAGCTGGGGGACAGGGGGCAAAGAGACCCAGTACTTC. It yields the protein CASSWGTGGKETQYF.

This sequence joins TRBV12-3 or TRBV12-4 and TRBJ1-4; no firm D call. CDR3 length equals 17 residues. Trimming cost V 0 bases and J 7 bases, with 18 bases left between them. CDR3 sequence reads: CASSLASRFGAGEKLFF. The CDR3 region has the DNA TGTGCCAGCAGTTTAGCTTCCAGGTTTGGAGCGGGTGAAAAACTGTTTTTT.

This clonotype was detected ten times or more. The CDR3 region is CASSLFQGPKNIQYF. Here the CDR3 DNA reads TGCGCCAGCAGCTTGTTTCAGGGGCCCAAAAACATTCAGTACTTC. The chain employs TRBV5-1 and TRBJ2-4; TRBD1 might be the D (6 bases). Germline V gene lookup returns CDR1 SGHRS and CDR2 YFSETQ. CDR3 size: 15 residues. V lost 1 base to trimming and J lost 2 bases, with 10 bases between them.

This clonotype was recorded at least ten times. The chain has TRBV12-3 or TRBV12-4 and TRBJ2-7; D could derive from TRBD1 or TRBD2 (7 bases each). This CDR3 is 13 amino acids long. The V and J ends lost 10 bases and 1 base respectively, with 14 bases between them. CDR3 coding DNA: TGTGCCACCTCCCAGGGGGGGTCCTACGAGCAGTACTTC. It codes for CATSQGGSYEQYF.

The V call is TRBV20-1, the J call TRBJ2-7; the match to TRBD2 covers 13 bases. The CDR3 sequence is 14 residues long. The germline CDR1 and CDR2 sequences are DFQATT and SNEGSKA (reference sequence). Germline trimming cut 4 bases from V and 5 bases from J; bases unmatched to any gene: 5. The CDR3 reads CSAKLAGGFHEQYF. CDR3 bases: TGCAGTGCTAAACTAGCGGGAGGGTTCCACGAGCAGTACTTC.

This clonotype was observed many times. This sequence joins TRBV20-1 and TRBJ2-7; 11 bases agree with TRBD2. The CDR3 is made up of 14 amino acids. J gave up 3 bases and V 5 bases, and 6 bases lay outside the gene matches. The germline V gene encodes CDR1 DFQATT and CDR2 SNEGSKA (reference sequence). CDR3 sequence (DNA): TGCAGTGCTTCCGGGACTAGCGGCTTCTACGAGCAGTACTTC. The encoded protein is CSASGTSGFYEQYF.

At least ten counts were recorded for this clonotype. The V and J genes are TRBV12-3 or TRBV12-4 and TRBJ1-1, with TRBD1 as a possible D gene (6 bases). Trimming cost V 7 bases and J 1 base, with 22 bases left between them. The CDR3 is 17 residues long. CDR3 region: CASTLTGGAGPNTEAFF. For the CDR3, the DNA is TGTGCCAGCACTCTAACCGGGGGGGCAGGCCCGAACACTGAAGCTTTCTTT.

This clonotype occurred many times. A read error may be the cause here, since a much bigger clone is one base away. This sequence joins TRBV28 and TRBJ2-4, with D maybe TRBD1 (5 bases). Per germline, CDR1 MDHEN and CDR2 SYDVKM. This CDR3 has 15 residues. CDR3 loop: CASSSRQTATNTQYF. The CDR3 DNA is TGTGCCAGCAGTTCCAGACAGACTGCCACAAACACTCAGTACTTC.

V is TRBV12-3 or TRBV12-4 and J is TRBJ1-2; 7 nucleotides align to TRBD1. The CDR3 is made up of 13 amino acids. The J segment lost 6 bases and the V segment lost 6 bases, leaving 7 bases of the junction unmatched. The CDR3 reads CASRRQGGDGYTF. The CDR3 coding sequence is TGTGCCAGCAGGCGTCAGGGGGGGGATGGCTACACCTTC.

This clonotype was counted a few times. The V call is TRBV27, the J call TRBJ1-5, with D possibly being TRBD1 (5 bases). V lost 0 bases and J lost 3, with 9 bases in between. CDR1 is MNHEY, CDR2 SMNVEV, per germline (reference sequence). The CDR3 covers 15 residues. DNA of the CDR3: TGTGCCAGCAGTTTATCGGCAGGGAACAATCAGCCCCAGCATTTT. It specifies CASSLSAGNNQPQHF.

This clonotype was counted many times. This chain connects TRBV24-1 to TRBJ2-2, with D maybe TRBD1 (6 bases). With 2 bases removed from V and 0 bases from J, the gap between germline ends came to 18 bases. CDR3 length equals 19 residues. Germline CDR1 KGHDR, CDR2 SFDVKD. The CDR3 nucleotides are TGTGCCACCAGTGATTATTCCTGGGGGCCCAGTTCGAACACCGGGGAGCTGTTTTTT. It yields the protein CATSDYSWGPSSNTGELFF.

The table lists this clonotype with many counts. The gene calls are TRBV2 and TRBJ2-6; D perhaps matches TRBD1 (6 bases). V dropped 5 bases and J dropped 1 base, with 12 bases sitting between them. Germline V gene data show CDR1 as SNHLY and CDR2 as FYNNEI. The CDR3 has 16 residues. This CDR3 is CASSIQGASGANVLTF. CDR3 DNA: TGTGCCAGCAGTATACAGGGCGCGTCTGGGGCCAACGTCCTGACTTTC.

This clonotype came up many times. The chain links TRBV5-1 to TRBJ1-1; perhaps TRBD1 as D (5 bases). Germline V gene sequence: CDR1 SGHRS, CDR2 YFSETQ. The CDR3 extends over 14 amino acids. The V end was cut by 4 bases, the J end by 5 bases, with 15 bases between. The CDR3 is CASSPGTTRTEAFF. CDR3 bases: TGCGCCAGCAGCCCCGGGACGACGAGGACTGAAGCTTTCTTT.

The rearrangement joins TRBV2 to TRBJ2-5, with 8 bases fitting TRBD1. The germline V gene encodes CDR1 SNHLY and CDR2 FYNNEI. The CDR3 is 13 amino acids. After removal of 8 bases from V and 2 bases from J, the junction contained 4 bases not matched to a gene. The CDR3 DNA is TGTGCCAGCTTACGGGACAGGCAAGAGACCCAGTACTTC. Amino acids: CASLRDRQETQYF.

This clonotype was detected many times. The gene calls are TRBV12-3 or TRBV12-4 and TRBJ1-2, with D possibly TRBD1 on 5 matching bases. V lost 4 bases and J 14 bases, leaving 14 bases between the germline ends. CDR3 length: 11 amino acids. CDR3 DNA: TGTGCCAGCAGTTCGCGACAGAGGACTACCTTC. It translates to CASSSRQRTTF.

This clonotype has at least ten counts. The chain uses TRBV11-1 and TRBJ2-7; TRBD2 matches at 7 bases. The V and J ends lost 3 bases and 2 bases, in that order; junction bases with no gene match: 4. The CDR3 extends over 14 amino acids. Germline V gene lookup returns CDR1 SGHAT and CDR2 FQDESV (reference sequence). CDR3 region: CASSLTGRAYEQYF. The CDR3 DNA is TGTGCCAGCAGCTTGACGGGGAGGGCCTACGAGCAGTACTTC.

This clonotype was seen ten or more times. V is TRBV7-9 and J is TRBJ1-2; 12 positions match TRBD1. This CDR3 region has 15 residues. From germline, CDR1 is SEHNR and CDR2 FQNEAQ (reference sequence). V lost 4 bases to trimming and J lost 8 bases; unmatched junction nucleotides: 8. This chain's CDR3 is CASSSWDRGRQGYTF. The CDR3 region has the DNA TGTGCCAGCAGCTCGTGGGACAGGGGGCGACAAGGCTACACCTTC.

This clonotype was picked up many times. In DNA form, the CDR3 reads TGTGCCAGCAGTTTAGGGGACCCTCGCTATTACGAGCAGTACTTC. Its protein is CASSLGDPRYYEQYF. The chain employs TRBV12-3 or TRBV12-4 and TRBJ2-7, with D perhaps matching TRBD1 or TRBD2 (5 bases each). CDR3 length: 15 amino acids. Between the trimmed V and J ends, which lost 1 base and 4 bases, there was a span of 14 bases.

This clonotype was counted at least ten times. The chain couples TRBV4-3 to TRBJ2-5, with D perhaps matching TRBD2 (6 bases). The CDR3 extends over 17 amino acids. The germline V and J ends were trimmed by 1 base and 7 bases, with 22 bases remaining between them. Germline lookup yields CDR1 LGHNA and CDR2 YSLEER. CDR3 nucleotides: TGCGCCAGCAGCCAAGGTTCTGGCGGGACTTCGATGGGGACCCAGTACTTC. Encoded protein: CASSQGSGGTSMGTQYF.

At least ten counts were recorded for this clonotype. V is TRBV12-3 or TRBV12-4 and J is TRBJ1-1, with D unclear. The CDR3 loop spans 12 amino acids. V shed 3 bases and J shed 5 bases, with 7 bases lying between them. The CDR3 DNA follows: TGTGCCAGCAGTTTCGCGGGTACTGAAGCTTTCTTT. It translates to CASSFAGTEAFF.

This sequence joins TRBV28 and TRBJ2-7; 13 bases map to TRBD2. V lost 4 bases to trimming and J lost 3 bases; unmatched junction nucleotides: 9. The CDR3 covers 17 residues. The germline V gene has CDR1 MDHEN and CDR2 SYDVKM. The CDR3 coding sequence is TGTGCCAGCAGTTCACCTCCTGGACTAGCGGGGGACTACGAGCAGTACTTC. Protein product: CASSSPPGLAGDYEQYF.

CDR3 region: CASSTIPGTKNTEAFF. Written as DNA, the CDR3 is TGTGCCAGTAGTACGATTCCCGGGACAAAGAACACTGAAGCTTTCTTT. V gene TRBV19 combines with J gene TRBJ1-1, with a tentative D call TRBD1 (6 bases). CDR1 is LNHDA, CDR2 SQIVND, per germline (reference sequence). The CDR3 runs to 16 residues. Trimming removed 4 bases from V and 1 base from J, with 16 bases in between. Full variable domain (missing parts from reference TRBV19 and TRBJ1-1): DGGITQSPKYLFRKEGQNVTLSCEQNLNHDAMYWYRQDPGQGLRLIYYSQIVNDFQKGDIAEGYSVSREKKESFPLTVTSAQKNPTAFYLCASSTIPGTKNTEAFFGQGTRLTVV.

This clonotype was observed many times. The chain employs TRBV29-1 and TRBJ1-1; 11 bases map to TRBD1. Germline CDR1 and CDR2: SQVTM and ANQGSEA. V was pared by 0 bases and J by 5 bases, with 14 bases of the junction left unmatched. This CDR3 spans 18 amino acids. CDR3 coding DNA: TGCAGCGTTGAAGATCGGGCAACCGGGACAGGGGGGAATACTGAAGCTTTCTTT. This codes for CSVEDRATGTGGNTEAFF.

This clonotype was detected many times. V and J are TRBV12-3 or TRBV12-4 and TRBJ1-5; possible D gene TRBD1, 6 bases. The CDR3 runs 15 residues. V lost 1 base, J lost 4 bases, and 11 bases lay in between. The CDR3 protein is CASSLVRGANQPQHF. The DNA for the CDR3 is TGTGCCAGCAGTTTAGTCCGGGGGGCAAATCAGCCCCAGCATTTT.

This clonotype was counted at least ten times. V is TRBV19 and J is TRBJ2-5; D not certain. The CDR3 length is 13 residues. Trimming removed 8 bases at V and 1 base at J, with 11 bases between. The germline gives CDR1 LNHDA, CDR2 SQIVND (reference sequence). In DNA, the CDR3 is TGTGCCAGTGATTTGGCAATCCAAGAGACCCAGTACTTC. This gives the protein CASDLAIQETQYF.

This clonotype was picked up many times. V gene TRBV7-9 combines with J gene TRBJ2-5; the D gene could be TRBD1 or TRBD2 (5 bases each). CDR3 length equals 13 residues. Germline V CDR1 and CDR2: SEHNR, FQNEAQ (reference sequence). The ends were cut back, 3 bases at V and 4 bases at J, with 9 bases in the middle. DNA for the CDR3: TGTGCCAGCAGCTTCGGGGCTCTAGAGACCCAGTACTTC. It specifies CASSFGALETQYF.